This T cell receptor (beta chain) was identified during a study of Ad26.COV2.S vaccination and SARS-CoV-2 variants. Study findings and constraints: Placebo and vaccine recipients had non-spike TCR breadth that was similar. Responses of T cells in total may have been underestimated by the TCR breadth and depth analyses.

Treatment defined: around 19 received Ad26.COV2.S at low or high dose, single or two shots; about 5 received placebo; per-sample allocation not given. It was on day 63 after the first vaccine or placebo injection that samples were taken. The CDR3 is 13 residues long. Sequencing used immunoSEQ multiplex PCR; TCRdb keeps in-frame clones, though not all of them. The data hold 350,000 to 400,000 clones, with about nine tenths observed a single time. Points on this clone: Its antigen is still unknown.

The chain couples TRBV1 to TRBJ2-5; TRBD2 is taken as the D call from the table, unchecked against the DNA. TRBV1 has pseudogene status. This material consisted of peripheral blood, taken in a trial of Ad26.COV2.S vaccine versus placebo. This clonotype originated in a person aged 18-65 years who received the Ad26.COV2.S COVID-19 vaccine or a placebo. The CDR3 loop is CTSSYRSRGTQYF. The DNA for the CDR3 is TGCACCAGCAGCTATCGGTCCAGAGGGACCCAGTACTTC.